The rows below give T cell receptor beta chains drawn from one sample of a study of T cells after yellow fever vaccination. TCRdb re-analysed the 5' RACE reads in MiXCR, keeping a single row per CDR3 protein. The table has approximately 510,000 distinct CDR3 sequences, 20% to 25% seen once; the top ten hold about 16%. The sample was PBMCs, taken roughly 23 days after the first yellow fever vaccination. The receptors originated from a man between 18 and 29 years old who received the YFV17D yellow fever vaccine. CDR3s include the opening cysteine and the closing phenylalanine or tryptophan.

TRBV6-5	CASSYSYRTNNEQFF
TRBV20-1	CSAIRAPGDTQYF
TRBV7-9	CASSLSSEDTQYF
TRBV21-1	CASSKEGSLNSRYTF
TRBV7-6	CASSPGEVRNSPLHF
TRBV19	CASSIGVWDTEAFF
TRBV10-2	CASSEGTNYEQYF
TRBV5-1	CASSSTYTRPRADTQYF
TRBV5-1	CASRPDRGDSAFF
TRBV5-5	CASSSGSTYEQYF
TRBV6-6	CASSLDRGPMYF
TRBV4-2	CASSQDLTYNSPLHF
TRBV7-3	CASSSSLTDTQYF